A selection of T cell receptor beta chains follows, all from one sample in a study of cytomegalovirus exposure and HLA in healthy donors. Repertoires were generated with immunoSEQ multiplex PCR, while TCRdb's copy carries only in-frame clones and drops some. This sample has 150,000 to 200,000 clones, with nearly 80% found just once. Source material: PBMCs. The receptors derive from a woman aged 30 to 39 in good health and CMV-seropositive. The CDR3 runs from the conserved cysteine through the conserved F or W. Fields, in order: V gene, clone size, J gene, D gene, CDR3 length, CDR3 protein, CDR3 DNA. D genes are given only for firm matches. The size field is filled for only some rows; it gives once, few, many or a size class.

V gene: TRBV19
clone size: NA
J gene: TRBJ2-1
D gene: TRBD2
CDR3 length: 15
CDR3 protein: CASSIEAGGNSEQFF
CDR3 DNA: TGTGCCAGTAGTATAGAGGCGGGAGGTAACAGTGAGCAGTTCTTC

V gene: TRBV29-1
clone size: NA
J gene: TRBJ1-1
D gene: TRBD1
CDR3 length: 13
CDR3 protein: CSVAQGANTEAFF
CDR3 DNA: TGCAGCGTAGCCCAGGGGGCGAACACTGAAGCTTTCTTT

V gene: TRBV7-8
clone size: NA
J gene: TRBJ2-1
D gene: NA
CDR3 length: 14
CDR3 protein: CASSPGAGAGEQFF
CDR3 DNA: TGTGCCAGCAGCCCAGGTGCGGGCGCTGGTGAGCAGTTCTTC

V gene: TRBV6-5
clone size: NA
J gene: TRBJ1-1
D gene: NA
CDR3 length: 15
CDR3 protein: CASSPMGGVSTEAFF
CDR3 DNA: TGTGCCAGCAGTCCCATGGGGGGGGTTAGCACTGAAGCTTTCTTT

V gene: TRBV27
clone size: NA
J gene: TRBJ1-1
D gene: TRBD1
CDR3 length: 14
CDR3 protein: CASSLRQGHTEAFF
CDR3 DNA: TGTGCCAGCAGTCTCCGACAGGGGCACACTGAAGCTTTCTTT

V gene: TRBV5-1
clone size: NA
J gene: TRBJ2-5
D gene: TRBD2
CDR3 length: 14
CDR3 protein: CASSWTSGQETQYF
CDR3 DNA: TGCGCCAGCAGCTGGACTAGCGGACAAGAGACCCAGTACTTC

V gene: TRBV7-7
clone size: NA
J gene: TRBJ2-1
D gene: NA
CDR3 length: 13
CDR3 protein: CASSLRQGNEQFF
CDR3 DNA: TGTGCTAGCAGCTTGCGTCAGGGAAATGAGCAGTTCTTC

V gene: TRBV4-1
clone size: few
J gene: TRBJ2-1
D gene: TRBD2
CDR3 length: 18
CDR3 protein: CASSQDAPGGGSYNEQFF
CDR3 DNA: TGCGCCAGCAGCCAAGATGCCCCGGGCGGGGGATCCTACAATGAGCAGTTCTTC

V gene: TRBV2
clone size: NA
J gene: TRBJ2-7
D gene: NA
CDR3 length: 10
CDR3 protein: CASAGREQYF
CDR3 DNA: TGTGCCAGCGCAGGCAGAGAGCAGTACTTC

V gene: TRBV5-5
clone size: NA
J gene: TRBJ1-2
D gene: NA
CDR3 length: 14
CDR3 protein: CASSRGTVNYGYTF
CDR3 DNA: TGTGCCAGCAGTAGGGGGACGGTTAACTATGGCTACACCTTC

V gene: TRBV9
clone size: NA
J gene: TRBJ2-1
D gene: TRBD1
CDR3 length: 20
CDR3 protein: CASSPRWGQGSLGSYNEQFF
CDR3 DNA: TGTGCCAGCAGCCCTCGGTGGGGACAGGGTAGTCTGGGATCCTACAATGAGCAGTTCTTC

V gene: TRBV27
clone size: NA
J gene: TRBJ1-2
D gene: NA
CDR3 length: 17
CDR3 protein: CASSLVGTPQSNYGYTF
CDR3 DNA: TGTGCCAGCAGTCTGGTGGGGACACCCCAATCTAACTATGGCTACACCTTC

V gene: TRBV19
clone size: NA
J gene: TRBJ2-7
D gene: TRBD2
CDR3 length: 15
CDR3 protein: CASGLAGGITYEQYF
CDR3 DNA: TGTGCCAGCGGACTAGCGGGGGGGATCACCTACGAGCAGTACTTC

V gene: TRBV7-9
clone size: NA
J gene: TRBJ2-3
D gene: TRBD1
CDR3 length: 17
CDR3 protein: CASSLARDRGSADTQYF
CDR3 DNA: TGTGCCAGCAGCTTAGCCCGGGACAGGGGGAGCGCAGATACGCAGTATTTT

V gene: TRBV2
clone size: NA
J gene: TRBJ1-2
D gene: NA
CDR3 length: 13
CDR3 protein: CASSRGGGVGYTF
CDR3 DNA: TGTGCCAGCAGCCGAGGCGGAGGGGTCGGCTACACCTTC

V gene: TRBV9
clone size: NA
J gene: TRBJ1-5
D gene: TRBD1
CDR3 length: 14
CDR3 protein: CASSATGDFQPQHF
CDR3 DNA: TGTGCCAGCAGCGCGACAGGGGATTTTCAGCCCCAGCATTTT

V gene: TRBV5-1
clone size: NA
J gene: TRBJ2-6
D gene: NA
CDR3 length: 16
CDR3 protein: CASSFYSGSGANVLTF
CDR3 DNA: TGCGCCAGCAGCTTTTATTCCGGCTCTGGGGCCAACGTCCTGACTTTC

V gene: TRBV18
clone size: NA
J gene: TRBJ1-5
D gene: NA
CDR3 length: 12
CDR3 protein: CASSRQNQPQHF
CDR3 DNA: TGTGCCAGCTCACGCCAGAATCAGCCCCAGCATTTT

V gene: TRBV6-5
clone size: NA
J gene: TRBJ2-7
D gene: NA
CDR3 length: 13
CDR3 protein: CASRQTRGFGQYF
CDR3 DNA: TGTGCCAGCCGCCAGACAAGGGGCTTTGGGCAGTACTTC

V gene: TRBV7-2
clone size: NA
J gene: TRBJ2-7
D gene: TRBD1
CDR3 length: 12
CDR3 protein: CASSEGQYEQYF
CDR3 DNA: TGTGCCAGCAGCGAGGGACAGTACGAGCAGTACTTC

V gene: TRBV29-1
clone size: NA
J gene: TRBJ2-6
D gene: NA
CDR3 length: 15
CDR3 protein: CSVEERQSGANVLTF
CDR3 DNA: TGCAGCGTTGAAGAACGACAATCTGGGGCCAACGTCCTGACTTTC

V gene: TRBV6-1
clone size: NA
J gene: TRBJ2-7
D gene: NA
CDR3 length: 13
CDR3 protein: CASSEALSHEQYF
CDR3 DNA: TGTGCCAGCAGTGAAGCGCTTAGCCACGAGCAGTACTTC

V gene: TRBV29-1
clone size: NA
J gene: TRBJ1-4
D gene: TRBD1
CDR3 length: 12
CDR3 protein: CSVTGAGEKLFF
CDR3 DNA: TGCAGCGTAACAGGGGCGGGGGAAAAACTGTTTTTT

V gene: TRBV6-1
clone size: NA
J gene: TRBJ2-1
D gene: NA
CDR3 length: 14
CDR3 protein: CASSVEIPYNEQFF
CDR3 DNA: TGTGCCAGCAGTGTGGAGATCCCCTACAATGAGCAGTTCTTC

V gene: TRBV2
clone size: NA
J gene: TRBJ2-3
D gene: TRBD2
CDR3 length: 14
CDR3 protein: CAKQTSGSTDTQYF
CDR3 DNA: TGTGCCAAACAGACTAGCGGTAGCACAGATACGCAGTATTTT

V gene: TRBV5-1
clone size: once
J gene: TRBJ2-3
D gene: TRBD2
CDR3 length: 15
CDR3 protein: CASSLELAATDTQYF
CDR3 DNA: TGCGCCAGCAGCTTGGAGCTAGCGGCCACAGATACGCAGTATTTT

V gene: TRBV9
clone size: NA
J gene: TRBJ2-1
D gene: NA
CDR3 length: 15
CDR3 protein: CASSVVVAEYNEQFF
CDR3 DNA: TGTGCCAGCAGCGTAGTCGTAGCGGAGTACAATGAGCAGTTCTTC

V gene: TRBV10-1
clone size: NA
J gene: TRBJ1-1
D gene: TRBD1
CDR3 length: 13
CDR3 protein: CASRTGMNTEAFF
CDR3 DNA: TGCGCCAGCAGGACAGGGATGAACACTGAAGCTTTCTTT

V gene: TRBV4-1
clone size: NA
J gene: TRBJ1-2
D gene: TRBD1
CDR3 length: 14
CDR3 protein: CASSQVLDRGGYTF
CDR3 DNA: TGCGCCAGCAGCCAAGTCCTGGACAGGGGTGGCTACACCTTC